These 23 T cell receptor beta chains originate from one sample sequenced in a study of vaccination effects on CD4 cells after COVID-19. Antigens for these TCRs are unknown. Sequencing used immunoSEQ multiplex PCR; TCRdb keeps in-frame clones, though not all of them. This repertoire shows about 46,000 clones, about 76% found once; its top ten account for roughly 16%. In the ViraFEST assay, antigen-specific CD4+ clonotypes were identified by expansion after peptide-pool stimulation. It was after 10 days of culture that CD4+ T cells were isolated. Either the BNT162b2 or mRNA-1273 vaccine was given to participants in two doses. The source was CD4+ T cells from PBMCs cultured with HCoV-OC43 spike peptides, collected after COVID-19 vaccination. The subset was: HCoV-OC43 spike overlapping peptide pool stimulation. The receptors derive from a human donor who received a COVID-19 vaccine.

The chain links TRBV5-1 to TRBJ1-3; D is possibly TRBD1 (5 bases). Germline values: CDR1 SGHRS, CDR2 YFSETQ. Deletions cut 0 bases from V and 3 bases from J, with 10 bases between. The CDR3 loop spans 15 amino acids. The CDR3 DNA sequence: TGCGCCAGCAGCTTGGCACCAGGGAATGGAAACACCATATATTTT. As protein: CASSLAPGNGNTIYF. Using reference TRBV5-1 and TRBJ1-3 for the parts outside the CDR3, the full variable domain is KAGVTQTPRYLIKTRGQQVTLSCSPISGHRSVSWYQQTPGQGLQFLFEYFSETQRNKGNFPGRFSGRQFSNSRSEMNVSTLELGDSALYLCASSLAPGNGNTIYFGEGSWLTVV.

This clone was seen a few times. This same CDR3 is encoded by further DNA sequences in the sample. In DNA, the CDR3 is TGCGCCAGCAGCTTGGACCCGGGAGGGACTGAAGCTTTCTTT. It encodes CASSLDPGGTEAFF. The genes are TRBV5-1 and TRBJ1-1, with D unresolved. The CDR3 length is 14 residues. Germline lookup yields CDR1 SGHRS and CDR2 YFSETQ. V lost 0 bases to trimming and J lost 5 bases, with 11 bases between them.

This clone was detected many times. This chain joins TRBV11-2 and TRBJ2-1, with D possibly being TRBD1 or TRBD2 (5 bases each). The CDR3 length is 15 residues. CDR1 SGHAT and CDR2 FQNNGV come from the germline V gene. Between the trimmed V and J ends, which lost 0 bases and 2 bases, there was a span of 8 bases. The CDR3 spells CASSLDRGAYNEQFF. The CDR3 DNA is TGTGCCAGCAGCTTAGATAGGGGAGCCTACAATGAGCAGTTCTTC. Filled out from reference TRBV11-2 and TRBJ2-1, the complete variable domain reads EAGVAQSPRYKIIEKRQSVAFWCNPISGHATLYWYQQILGQGPKLLIQFQNNGVVDDSQLPKDRFSAERLKGVDSTLKIQPAKLEDSAVYLCASSLDRGAYNEQFFGPGTRLTVL.

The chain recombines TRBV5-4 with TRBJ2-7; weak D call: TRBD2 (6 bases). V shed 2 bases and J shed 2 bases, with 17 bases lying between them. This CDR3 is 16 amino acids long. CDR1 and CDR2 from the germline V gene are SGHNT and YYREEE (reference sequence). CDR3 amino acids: CASSFLPLADPYEQYF. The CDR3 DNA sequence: TGTGCCAGCAGCTTCCTACCTTTAGCGGACCCCTACGAGCAGTACTTC.

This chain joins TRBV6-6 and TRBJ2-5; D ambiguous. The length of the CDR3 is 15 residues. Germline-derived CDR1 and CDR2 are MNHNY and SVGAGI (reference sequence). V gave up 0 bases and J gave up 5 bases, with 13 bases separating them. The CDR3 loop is CASSYSKPPAETQYF. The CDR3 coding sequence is TGTGCCAGCAGTTACTCGAAACCGCCTGCGGAGACCCAGTACTTC.

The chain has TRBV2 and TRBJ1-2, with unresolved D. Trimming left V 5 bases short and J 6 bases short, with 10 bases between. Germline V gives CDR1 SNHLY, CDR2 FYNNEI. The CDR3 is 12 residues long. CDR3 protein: CASSPIYDGYTF. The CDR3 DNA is TGTGCCAGCAGTCCCATCTATGATGGCTACACCTTC.

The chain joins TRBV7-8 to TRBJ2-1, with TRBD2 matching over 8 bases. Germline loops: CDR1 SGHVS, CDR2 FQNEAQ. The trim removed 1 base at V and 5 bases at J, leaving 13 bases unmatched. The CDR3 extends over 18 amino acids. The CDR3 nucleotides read TGTGCCAGCAGCTTAGTGGGACTAGATCTCGCCGGTAACAATGAGCAGTTCTTC. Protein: CASSLVGLDLAGNNEQFF.

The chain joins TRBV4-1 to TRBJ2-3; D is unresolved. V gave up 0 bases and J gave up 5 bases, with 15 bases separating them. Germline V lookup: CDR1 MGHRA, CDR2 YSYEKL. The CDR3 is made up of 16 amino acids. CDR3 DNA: TGCGCCAGCAGCCAAGATCGGGCGGAGTCCGGAGATACGCAGTATTTT. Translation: CASSQDRAESGDTQYF.

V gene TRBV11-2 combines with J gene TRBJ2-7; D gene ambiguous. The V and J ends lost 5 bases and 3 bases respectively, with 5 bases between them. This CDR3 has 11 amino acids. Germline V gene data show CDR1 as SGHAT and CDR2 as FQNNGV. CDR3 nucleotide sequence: TGTGCCAGCAGCCCCTACTACGAGCAGTACTTC. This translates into CASSPYYEQYF.

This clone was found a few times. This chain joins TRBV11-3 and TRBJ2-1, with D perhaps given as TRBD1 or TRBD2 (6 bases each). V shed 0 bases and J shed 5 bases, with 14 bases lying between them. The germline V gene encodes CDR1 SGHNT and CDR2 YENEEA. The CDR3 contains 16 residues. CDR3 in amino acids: CASSLEQGGVDNEQFF. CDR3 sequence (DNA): TGTGCCAGCAGCTTAGAACAGGGAGGAGTAGACAATGAGCAGTTCTTC.

Here the CDR3 DNA reads TGTGCCAGCAGTGGCAGATACGGACAGGGAAGGGGACAAGAGACCCAGTACTTC. This encodes CASSGRYGQGRGQETQYF. This sequence joins TRBV6-1 and TRBJ2-5, with 8 bases identical to TRBD1. This CDR3 comprises 18 residues. Looked up from germline, CDR1 is MNHNS and CDR2 is SASEGT. The V and J ends lost 4 bases and 2 bases, in that order; junction bases with no gene match: 15.

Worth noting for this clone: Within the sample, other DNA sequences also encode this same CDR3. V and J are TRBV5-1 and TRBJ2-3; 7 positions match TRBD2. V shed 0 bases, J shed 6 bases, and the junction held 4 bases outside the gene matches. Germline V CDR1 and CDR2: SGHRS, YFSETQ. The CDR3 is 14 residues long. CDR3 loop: CASSLGEGTDTQYF. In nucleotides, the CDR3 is TGCGCCAGCAGCTTGGGGGAGGGGACCGATACGCAGTATTTT.

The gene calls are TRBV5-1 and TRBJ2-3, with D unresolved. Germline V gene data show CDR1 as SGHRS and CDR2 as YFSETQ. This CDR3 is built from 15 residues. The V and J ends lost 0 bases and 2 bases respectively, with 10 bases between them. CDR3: CASSLDATVTDTQYF. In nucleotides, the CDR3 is TGCGCCAGCAGCTTGGACGCTACGGTCACAGATACGCAGTATTTT.

This CDR3 is CASSLAGGTNNEQFF. DNA of the CDR3: TGTGCCAGCAGCTTAGCGGGCGGGACTAATAATGAGCAGTTCTTC. The genes are TRBV7-9 and TRBJ2-1, with 7 bases identical to TRBD2. This CDR3 is built from 15 residues. The germline V gene has CDR1 SEHNR and CDR2 FQNEAQ (reference sequence). J lost 7 bases, V lost 0 bases, and 6 bases had no gene match.

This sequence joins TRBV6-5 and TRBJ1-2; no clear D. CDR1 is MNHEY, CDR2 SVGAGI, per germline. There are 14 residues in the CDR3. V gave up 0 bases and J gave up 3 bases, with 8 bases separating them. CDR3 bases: TGTGCCAGCAGTTACTCGACTGGGGACTATGGCTACACCTTC. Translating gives CASSYSTGDYGYTF.

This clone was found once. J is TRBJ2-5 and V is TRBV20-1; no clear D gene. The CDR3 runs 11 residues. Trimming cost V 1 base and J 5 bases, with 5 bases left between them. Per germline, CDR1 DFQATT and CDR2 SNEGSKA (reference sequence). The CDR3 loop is CSARVIETQYF. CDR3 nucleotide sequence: TGCAGTGCTAGAGTTATCGAGACCCAGTACTTC.

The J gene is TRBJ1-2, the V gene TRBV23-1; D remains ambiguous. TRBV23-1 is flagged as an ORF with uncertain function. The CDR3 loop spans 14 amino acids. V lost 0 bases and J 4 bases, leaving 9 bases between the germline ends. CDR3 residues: CASSQSSGPYGYTF. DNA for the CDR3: TGCGCCAGCAGTCAATCCTCCGGGCCCTATGGCTACACCTTC.

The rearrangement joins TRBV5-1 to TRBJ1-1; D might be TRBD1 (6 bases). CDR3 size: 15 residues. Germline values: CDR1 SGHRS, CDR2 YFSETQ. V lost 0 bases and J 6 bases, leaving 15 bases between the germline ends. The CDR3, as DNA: TGCGCCAGCAGCTTGGGGGGGGCCGGAACCCCTGAAGCTTTCTTT. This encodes CASSLGGAGTPEAFF. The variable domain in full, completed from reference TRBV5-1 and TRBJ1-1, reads KAGVTQTPRYLIKTRGQQVTLSCSPISGHRSVSWYQQTPGQGLQFLFEYFSETQRNKGNFPGRFSGRQFSNSRSEMNVSTLELGDSALYLCASSLGGAGTPEAFFGQGTRLTVV.

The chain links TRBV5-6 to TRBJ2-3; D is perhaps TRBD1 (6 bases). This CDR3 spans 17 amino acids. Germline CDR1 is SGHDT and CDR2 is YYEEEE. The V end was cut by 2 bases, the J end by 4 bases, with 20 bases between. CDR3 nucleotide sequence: TGTGCCAGCAGCTTCCTACAGGGTCTAGCTACCCCAGATACGCAGTATTTT. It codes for CASSFLQGLATPDTQYF.

CDR3 sequence reads: CASSPTGTGGGQPQHF. The CDR3 nucleotides are TGTGCCAGCTCACCGACCGGGACAGGGGGCGGACAGCCCCAGCATTTT. The chain combines TRBV18 with TRBJ1-5; 12 bases map to TRBD1. This CDR3 has 16 amino acids. V shed 3 bases, J shed 7 bases, and the junction held 7 bases outside the gene matches. Germline values: CDR1 KGHSH, CDR2 LQKENI. Combining the CDR3 with reference TRBV18 and TRBJ1-5 gives the whole variable domain NAGVMQNPRHLVRRRGQEARLRCSPMKGHSHVYWYRQLPEEGLKFMVYLQKENIIDESGMPKERFSAEFPKEGPSILRIQQVVRGDSAAYFCASSPTGTGGGQPQHFGDGTRLSIL.

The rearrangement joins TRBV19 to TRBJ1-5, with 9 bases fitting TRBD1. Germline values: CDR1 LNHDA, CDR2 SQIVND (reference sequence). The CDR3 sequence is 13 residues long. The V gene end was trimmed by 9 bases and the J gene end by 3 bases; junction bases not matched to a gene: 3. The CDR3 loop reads CASGDRVNQPQHF. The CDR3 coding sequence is TGTGCCAGCGGGGACAGGGTCAATCAGCCCCAGCATTTT. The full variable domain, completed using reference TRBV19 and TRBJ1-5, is DGGITQSPKYLFRKEGQNVTLSCEQNLNHDAMYWYRQDPGQGLRLIYYSQIVNDFQKGDIAEGYSVSREKKESFPLTVTSAQKNPTAFYLCASGDRVNQPQHFGDGTRLSIL.

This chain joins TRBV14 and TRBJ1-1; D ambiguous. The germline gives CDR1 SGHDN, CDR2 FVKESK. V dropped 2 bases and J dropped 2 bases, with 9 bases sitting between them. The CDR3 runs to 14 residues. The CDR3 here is CASSQLNVNTEAFF. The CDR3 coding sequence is TGTGCCAGCAGCCAATTGAACGTAAACACTGAAGCTTTCTTT.

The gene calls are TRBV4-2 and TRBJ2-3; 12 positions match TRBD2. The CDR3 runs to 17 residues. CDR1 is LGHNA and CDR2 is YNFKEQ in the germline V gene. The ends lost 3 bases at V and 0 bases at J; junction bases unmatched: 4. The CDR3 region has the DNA TGTGCCAGCAGCCAGACTAGCGGGAGTTTGAGCACAGATACGCAGTATTTT. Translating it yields CASSQTSGSLSTDTQYF.